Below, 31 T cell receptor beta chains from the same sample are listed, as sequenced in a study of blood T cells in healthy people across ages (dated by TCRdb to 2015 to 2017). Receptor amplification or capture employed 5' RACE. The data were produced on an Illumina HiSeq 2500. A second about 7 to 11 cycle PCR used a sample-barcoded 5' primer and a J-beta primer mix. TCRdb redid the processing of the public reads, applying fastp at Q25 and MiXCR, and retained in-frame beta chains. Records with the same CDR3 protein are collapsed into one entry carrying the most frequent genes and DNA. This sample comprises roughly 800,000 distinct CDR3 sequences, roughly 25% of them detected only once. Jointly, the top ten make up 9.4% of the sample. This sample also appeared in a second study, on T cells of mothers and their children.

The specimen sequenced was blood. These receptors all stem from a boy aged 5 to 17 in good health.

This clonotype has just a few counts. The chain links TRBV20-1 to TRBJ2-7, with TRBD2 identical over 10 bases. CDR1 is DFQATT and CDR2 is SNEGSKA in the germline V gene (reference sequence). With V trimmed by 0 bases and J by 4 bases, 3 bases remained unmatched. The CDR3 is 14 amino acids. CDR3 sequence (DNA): TGCAGTGCTAGAGAACTAGCGGGGAAATACGAGCAGTACTTC. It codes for CSARELAGKYEQYF.

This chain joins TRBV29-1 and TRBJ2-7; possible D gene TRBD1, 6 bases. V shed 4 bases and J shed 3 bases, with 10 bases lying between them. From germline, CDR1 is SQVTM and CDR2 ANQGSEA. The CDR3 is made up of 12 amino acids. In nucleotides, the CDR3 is TGCAGCGTTGCAAGGGGGTTCTACGAGCAGTACTTC. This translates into CSVARGFYEQYF.

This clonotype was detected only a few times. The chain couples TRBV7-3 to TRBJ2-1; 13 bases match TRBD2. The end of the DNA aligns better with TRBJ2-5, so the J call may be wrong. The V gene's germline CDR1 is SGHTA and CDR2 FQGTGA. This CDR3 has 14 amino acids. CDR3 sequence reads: CASRGTSGKETQYF. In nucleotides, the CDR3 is TGTGCCAGCAGGGGGACTAGCGGGAAAGAGACCCAGTACTTC.

The CDR3 nucleotides read TGTGCCAGCAGACCGGGACAGGGTTCCGAGCAGTACTTC. Encoded protein: CASRPGQGSEQYF. The J gene is TRBJ2-7, the V gene TRBV7-3; 9 nucleotides line up with TRBD1. The length of the CDR3 is 13 residues. V lost 6 bases and J lost 6; bases outside the gene matches: 6. CDR1 and CDR2 (germline): SGHTA, FQGTGA. Full variable domain (missing parts from reference TRBV7-3 and TRBJ2-7): GAGVSQTPSNKVTEKGKYVELRCDPISGHTALYWYRQSLGQGPEFLIYFQGTGAADDSGLPNDRFFAVRPEGSVSTLKIQRTERGDSAVYLCASRPGQGSEQYFGPGTRLTVT.

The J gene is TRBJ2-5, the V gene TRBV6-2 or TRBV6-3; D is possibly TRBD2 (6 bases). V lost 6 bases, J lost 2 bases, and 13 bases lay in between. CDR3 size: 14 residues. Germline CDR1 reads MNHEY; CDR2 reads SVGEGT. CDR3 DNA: TGTGCCAGCAGAGGGGACTGGCTACAAGAGACCCAGTACTTC. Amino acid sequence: CASRGDWLQETQYF.

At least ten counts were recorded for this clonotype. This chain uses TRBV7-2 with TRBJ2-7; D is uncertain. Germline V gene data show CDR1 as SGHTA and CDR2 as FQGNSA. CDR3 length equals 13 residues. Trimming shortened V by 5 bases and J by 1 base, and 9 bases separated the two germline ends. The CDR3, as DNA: TGTGCCAGCAGCCCCCCCGCGTCCTACGAGCAGTACTTC. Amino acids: CASSPPASYEQYF.

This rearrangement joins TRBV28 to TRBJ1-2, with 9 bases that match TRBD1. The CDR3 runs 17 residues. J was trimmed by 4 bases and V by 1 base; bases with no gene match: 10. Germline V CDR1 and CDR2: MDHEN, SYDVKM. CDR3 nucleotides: TGTGCCAGCAGTTTATTGAGGACAGGGGACCATTTCTATGGCTACACCTTC. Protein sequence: CASSLLRTGDHFYGYTF.

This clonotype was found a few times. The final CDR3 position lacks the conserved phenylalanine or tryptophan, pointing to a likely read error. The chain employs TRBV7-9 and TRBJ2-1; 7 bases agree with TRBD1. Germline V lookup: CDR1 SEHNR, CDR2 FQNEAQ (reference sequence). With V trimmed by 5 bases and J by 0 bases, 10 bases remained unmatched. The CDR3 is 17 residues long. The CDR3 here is CASSTSTGENSYNEQFL. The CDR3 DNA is TGTGCCAGCAGCACAAGCACAGGGGAGAACTCCTACAATGAGCAGTTCCTC.

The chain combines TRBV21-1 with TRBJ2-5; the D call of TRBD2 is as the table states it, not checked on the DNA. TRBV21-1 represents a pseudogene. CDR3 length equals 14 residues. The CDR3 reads CASIRDGPGETQYF. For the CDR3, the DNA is TGTGCCAGCATCCGGGACGGCCCGGGGGAGACCCAGTACTTC.

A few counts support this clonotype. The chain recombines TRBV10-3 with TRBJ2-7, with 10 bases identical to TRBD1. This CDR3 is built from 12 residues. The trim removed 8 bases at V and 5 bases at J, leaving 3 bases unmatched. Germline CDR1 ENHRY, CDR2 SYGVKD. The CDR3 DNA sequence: TGTGCCATCGGGACAGGGGTCGACGAGCAGTACTTC. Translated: CAIGTGVDEQYF.

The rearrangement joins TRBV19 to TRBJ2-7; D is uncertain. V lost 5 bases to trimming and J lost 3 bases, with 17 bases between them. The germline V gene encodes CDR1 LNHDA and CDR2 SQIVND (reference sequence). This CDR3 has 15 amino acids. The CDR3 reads CASSPYQSSFYEQYF. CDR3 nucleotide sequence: TGTGCCAGTAGTCCCTATCAGTCGTCTTTCTACGAGCAGTACTTC.

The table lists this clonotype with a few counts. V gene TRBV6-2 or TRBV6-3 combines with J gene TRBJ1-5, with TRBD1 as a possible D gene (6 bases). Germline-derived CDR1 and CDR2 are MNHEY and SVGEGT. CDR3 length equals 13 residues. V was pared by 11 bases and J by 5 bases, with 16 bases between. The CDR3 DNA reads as TGTGCCGGCACACCCAGGGGATATCAGCCCCAGCATTTT. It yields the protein CAGTPRGYQPQHF.

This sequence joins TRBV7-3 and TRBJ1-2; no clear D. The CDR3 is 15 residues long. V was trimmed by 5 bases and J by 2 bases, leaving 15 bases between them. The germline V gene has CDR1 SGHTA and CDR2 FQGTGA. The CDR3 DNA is TGTGCCAGCAGCCTCAACCCGACCGTCAACTATGGCTACACCTTC. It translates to CASSLNPTVNYGYTF. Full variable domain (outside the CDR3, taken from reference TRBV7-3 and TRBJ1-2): GAGVSQTPSNKVTEKGKYVELRCDPISGHTALYWYRQSLGQGPEFLIYFQGTGAADDSGLPNDRFFAVRPEGSVSTLKIQRTERGDSAVYLCASSLNPTVNYGYTFGSGTRLTVV.

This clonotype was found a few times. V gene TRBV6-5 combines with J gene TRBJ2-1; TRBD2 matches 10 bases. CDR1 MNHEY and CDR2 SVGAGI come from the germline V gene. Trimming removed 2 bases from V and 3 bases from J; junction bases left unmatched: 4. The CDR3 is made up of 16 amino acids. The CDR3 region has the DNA TGTGCCAGCAGTTACACCATAGCGGGAGGCTACAATGAGCAGTTCTTC. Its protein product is CASSYTIAGGYNEQFF.

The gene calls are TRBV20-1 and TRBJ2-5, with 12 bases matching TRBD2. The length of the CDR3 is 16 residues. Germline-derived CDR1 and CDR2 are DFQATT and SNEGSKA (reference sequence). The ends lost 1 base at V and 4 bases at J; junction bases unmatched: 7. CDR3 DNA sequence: TGCAGTGCTAGAGGACCTAGCGGGAGGGCCGGAGAGACCCAGTACTTC. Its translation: CSARGPSGRAGETQYF.

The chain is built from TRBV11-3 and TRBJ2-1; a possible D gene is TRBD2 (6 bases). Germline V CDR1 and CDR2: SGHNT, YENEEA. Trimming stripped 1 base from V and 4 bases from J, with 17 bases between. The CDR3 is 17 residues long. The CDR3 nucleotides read TGTGCCAGCAGCTTAGGTTTAATGGGGGGAGCATACAATGAGCAGTTCTTC. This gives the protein CASSLGLMGGAYNEQFF.

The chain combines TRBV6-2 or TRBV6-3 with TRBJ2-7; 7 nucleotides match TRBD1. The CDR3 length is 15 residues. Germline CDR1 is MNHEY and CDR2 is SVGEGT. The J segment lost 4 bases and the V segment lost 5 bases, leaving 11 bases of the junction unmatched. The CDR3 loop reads CASSTMDRWTYEQYF. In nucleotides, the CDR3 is TGTGCCAGCAGTACCATGGACAGGTGGACGTACGAGCAGTACTTC.

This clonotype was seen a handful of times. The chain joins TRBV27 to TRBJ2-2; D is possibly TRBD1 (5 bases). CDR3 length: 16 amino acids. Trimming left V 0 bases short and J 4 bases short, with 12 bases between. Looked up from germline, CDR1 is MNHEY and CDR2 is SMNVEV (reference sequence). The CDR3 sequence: CASSLSGLVSTGELFF. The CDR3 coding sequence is TGTGCCAGCAGTTTATCGGGGCTAGTAAGCACCGGGGAGCTGTTTTTT.

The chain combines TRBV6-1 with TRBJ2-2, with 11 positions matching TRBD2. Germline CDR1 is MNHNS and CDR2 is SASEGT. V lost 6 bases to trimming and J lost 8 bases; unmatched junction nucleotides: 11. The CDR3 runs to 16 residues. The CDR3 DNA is TGTGCCAGCAGCCCCGTCACTAGCGGGAGAGTTGGGGAGCTGTTTTTT. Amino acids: CASSPVTSGRVGELFF.

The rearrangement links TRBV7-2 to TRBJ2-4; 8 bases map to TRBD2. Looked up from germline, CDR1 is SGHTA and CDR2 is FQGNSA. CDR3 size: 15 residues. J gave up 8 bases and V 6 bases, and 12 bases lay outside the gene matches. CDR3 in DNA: TGTGCCAGCAGACAGACTAGCGCGACAAATGACATTCAGTACTTC. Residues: CASRQTSATNDIQYF.

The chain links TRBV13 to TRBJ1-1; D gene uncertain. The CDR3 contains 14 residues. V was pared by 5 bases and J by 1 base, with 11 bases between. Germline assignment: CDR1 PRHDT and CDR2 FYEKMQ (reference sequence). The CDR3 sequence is CASSLSSKNTEAFF. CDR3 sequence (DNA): TGTGCCAGCAGCCTTTCCAGCAAGAACACTGAAGCTTTCTTT. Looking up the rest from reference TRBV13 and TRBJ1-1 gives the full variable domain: AAGVIQSPRHLIKEKRETATLKCYPIPRHDTVYWYQQGPGQDPQFLISFYEKMQSDKGSIPDRFSAQQFSDYHSELNMSSLELGDSALYFCASSLSSKNTEAFFGQGTRLTVV.

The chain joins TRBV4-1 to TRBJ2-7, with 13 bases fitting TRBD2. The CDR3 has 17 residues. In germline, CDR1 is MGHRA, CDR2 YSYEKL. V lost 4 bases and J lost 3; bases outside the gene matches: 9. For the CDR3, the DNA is TGCGCCAGCAGCCTAACTAGCGGGAGGGCCTTTTACTACGAGCAGTACTTC. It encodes CASSLTSGRAFYYEQYF.

The DNA for the CDR3 is TGTGCCAGCAGCTTAACATCGGGGGAGTACCAAGAGACCCAGTACTTC. It encodes CASSLTSGEYQETQYF. J is TRBJ2-5 and V is TRBV7-9; D is possibly TRBD2 (6 bases). Germline loops: CDR1 SEHNR, CDR2 FQNEAQ (reference sequence). The CDR3 has 16 residues. The ends were cut back, 2 bases at V and 0 bases at J, with 13 bases in the middle.

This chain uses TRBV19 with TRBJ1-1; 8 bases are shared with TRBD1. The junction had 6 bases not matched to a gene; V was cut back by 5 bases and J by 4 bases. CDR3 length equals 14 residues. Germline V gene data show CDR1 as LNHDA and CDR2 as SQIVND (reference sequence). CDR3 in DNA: TGTGCCAGTAGTGTCGCCACAGGGGGCACTGAAGCTTTCTTT. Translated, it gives CASSVATGGTEAFF.

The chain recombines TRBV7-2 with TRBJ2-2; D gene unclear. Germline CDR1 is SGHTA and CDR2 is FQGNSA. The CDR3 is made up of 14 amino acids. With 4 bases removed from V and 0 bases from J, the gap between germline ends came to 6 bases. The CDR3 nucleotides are TGTGCCAGCAGCTCGTTCACGAACACCGGGGAGCTGTTTTTT. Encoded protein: CASSSFTNTGELFF.

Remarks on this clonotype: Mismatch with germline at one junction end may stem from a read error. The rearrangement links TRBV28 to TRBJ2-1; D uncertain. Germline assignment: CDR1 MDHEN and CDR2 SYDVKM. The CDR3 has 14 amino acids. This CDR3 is CASSFLLAYNEQFF. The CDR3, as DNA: TGCGCCAGCAGTTTCTTGCTAGCCTACAATGAGCAGTTCTTC.

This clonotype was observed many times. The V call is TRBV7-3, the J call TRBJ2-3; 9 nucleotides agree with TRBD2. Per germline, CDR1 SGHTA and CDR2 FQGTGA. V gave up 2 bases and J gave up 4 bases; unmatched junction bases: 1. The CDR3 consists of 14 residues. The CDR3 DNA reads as TGTGCCAGCAGCTTAGGCGGGGGGGCAGATACGCAGTATTTT. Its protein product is CASSLGGGADTQYF.

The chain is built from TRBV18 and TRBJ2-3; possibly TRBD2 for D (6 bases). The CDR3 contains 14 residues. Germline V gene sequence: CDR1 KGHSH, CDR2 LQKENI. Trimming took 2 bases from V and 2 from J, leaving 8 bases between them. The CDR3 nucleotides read TGTGCCAGCTCACCAGGGGGGAACACAGATACGCAGTATTTT. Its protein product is CASSPGGNTDTQYF.

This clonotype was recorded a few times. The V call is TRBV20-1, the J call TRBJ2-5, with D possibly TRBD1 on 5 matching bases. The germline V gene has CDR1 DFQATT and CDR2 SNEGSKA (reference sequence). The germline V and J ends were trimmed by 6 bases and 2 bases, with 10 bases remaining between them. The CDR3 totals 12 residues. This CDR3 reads CSARAEQETQYF. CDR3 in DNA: TGCAGTGCCAGGGCCGAACAAGAGACCCAGTACTTC.

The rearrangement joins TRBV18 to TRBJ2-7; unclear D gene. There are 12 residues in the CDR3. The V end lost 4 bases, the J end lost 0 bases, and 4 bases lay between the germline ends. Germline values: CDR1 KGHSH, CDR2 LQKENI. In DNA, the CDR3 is TGTGCCAGCTCACAGCCCTCCTACGAGCAGTACTTC. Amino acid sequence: CASSQPSYEQYF. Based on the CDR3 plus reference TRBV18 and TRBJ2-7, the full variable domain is NAGVMQNPRHLVRRRGQEARLRCSPMKGHSHVYWYRQLPEEGLKFMVYLQKENIIDESGMPKERFSAEFPKEGPSILRIQQVVRGDSAAYFCASSQPSYEQYFGPGTRLTVT.

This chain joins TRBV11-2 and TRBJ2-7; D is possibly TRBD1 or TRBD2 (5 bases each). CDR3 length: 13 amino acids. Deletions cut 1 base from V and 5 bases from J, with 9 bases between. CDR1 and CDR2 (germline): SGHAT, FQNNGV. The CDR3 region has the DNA TGTGCCAGCAGCTTAGTTAGGGACCACGAGCAGTACTTC. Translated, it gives CASSLVRDHEQYF.